The 27 T cell receptor beta chains given below trace back to one sample, sequenced in a study of CD8 T cells in Susac syndrome. Random hexamers were used to reverse transcribe the RNA input (about 0.5 to 1 ug). One entry per CDR3 protein, called by TCRdb with MiXCR from the immunoSEQ multiplex PCR reads. The sample holds approximately 80,000 distinct CDR3 sequences, 94% seen once. Sequences were obtained from CD8+ T cells from PBMCs. Receptor source: a human donor with Susac syndrome.

The chain joins TRBV27 to TRBJ2-7, with D unclear. This CDR3 has 13 residues. V lost 5 bases, J lost 5 bases, and 13 bases lay in between. Germline CDR1 is MNHEY and CDR2 is SMNVEV (reference sequence). The CDR3 DNA sequence: TGTGCCAGCAGTGTCTCGATGTTCGACGAGCAGTACTTC. Translated, it gives CASSVSMFDEQYF.

The V call is TRBV10-3, the J call TRBJ2-2, with D possibly matching TRBD1 (5 bases). CDR3 length: 14 residues. Germline CDR1 and CDR2: ENHRY and SYGVKD. Trimming shortened V by 3 bases and J by 5 bases, and 10 bases separated the two germline ends. For the CDR3, the DNA is TGTGCCATCAGTGACAGGGCTGGGACCGGGGAGCTGTTTTTT. Translated, it gives CAISDRAGTGELFF.

The V gene is TRBV10-3, the J gene TRBJ2-7, with 8 nucleotides matching TRBD1. The CDR3 consists of 14 residues. Trimming cost V 0 bases and J 3 bases; bases outside gene matches: 1. Germline V CDR1 and CDR2: ENHRY, SYGVKD. The CDR3 DNA reads TGTGCCATCAGTGAGTCACAGGGGGACTACGAGCAGTACTTC. Encoded protein: CAISESQGDYEQYF.

This sequence joins TRBV15 and TRBJ2-5; 7 positions match TRBD2. This CDR3 comprises 10 residues. The V gene end was trimmed by 8 bases and the J gene end by 9 bases; junction bases not matched to a gene: 3. Per the germline V gene, CDR1 is LNHNV and CDR2 is YYDKDF (reference sequence). CDR3 coding DNA: TGTGCCACCGGGGGAGGGGCCCAGTACTTC. The encoded protein is CATGGGAQYF.

This clonotype showed up just once. The chain is built from TRBV3-1 and TRBJ1-1; D gene unclear. The CDR3 loop spans 13 amino acids. V was trimmed by 4 bases and J by 6 bases, leaving 12 bases between them. Germline loops: CDR1 LGHDT, CDR2 YNNKEL (reference sequence). DNA of the CDR3: TGTGCCAGCAGCCTAACAGTTTACTCTGAAGCTTTCTTT. Amino acids: CASSLTVYSEAFF. Combining the CDR3 with reference TRBV3-1 and TRBJ1-1 gives the whole variable domain DTAVSQTPKYLVTQMGNDKSIKCEQNLGHDTMYWYKQDSKKFLKIMFSYNNKELIINETVPNRFSPKSPDKAHLNLHINSLELGDSAVYFCASSLTVYSEAFFGQGTRLTVV.

The CDR3: CASSYPWTPNTGELFF. The CDR3 region has the DNA TGTGCCAGCAGTTACCCGTGGACACCGAACACCGGGGAGCTGTTTTTT. The rearrangement links TRBV6-6 to TRBJ2-2; perhaps TRBD1 as D (5 bases). The CDR3 is 16 amino acids. The germline gives CDR1 MNHNY, CDR2 SVGAGI (reference sequence). The V gene lost 2 bases and the J gene lost 0 bases, with 10 bases spanning the gap.

V gene TRBV7-9 combines with J gene TRBJ1-2; the D gene is possibly TRBD1 (5 bases). Germline assignment: CDR1 SEHNR and CDR2 FQNEAQ (reference sequence). The CDR3 has 12 amino acids. The V end lost 4 bases, the J end lost 4 bases, and 7 bases lay between the germline ends. The CDR3 nucleotides read TGTGCCAGCAGCTCGGACATCTATGGCTACACCTTC. As protein: CASSSDIYGYTF.

The gene calls are TRBV5-6 and TRBJ2-2; D unresolved. The V gene lost 0 bases and the J gene lost 2 bases, with 5 bases spanning the gap. The germline CDR1 and CDR2 sequences are SGHDT and YYEEEE. The CDR3 is 14 amino acids. The CDR3 spells CASSLGGNTGELFF. DNA of the CDR3: TGTGCCAGCAGCTTGGGGGGAAACACCGGGGAGCTGTTTTTT.

The chain carries TRBV20-1 and TRBJ2-1; D is undetermined. Trimming took 1 base from V and 2 from J, leaving 9 bases between them. This CDR3 has 14 amino acids. Per the germline V gene, CDR1 is DFQATT and CDR2 is SNEGSKA (reference sequence). CDR3 region: CSARGGQTYNEQFF. CDR3 nucleotides: TGCAGTGCTAGAGGAGGTCAAACCTACAATGAGCAGTTCTTC.

The genes are TRBV20-1 and TRBJ1-2; 10 bases are shared with TRBD1. CDR1 is DFQATT and CDR2 is SNEGSKA in the germline V gene (reference sequence). The CDR3 covers 12 residues. J was trimmed by 4 bases and V by 7 bases; bases with no gene match: 3. CDR3 DNA sequence: TGCAGTGAGGGACAGGGGAGCTATGGCTACACCTTC. Translation gives CSEGQGSYGYTF.

This clonotype was found a few times. The chain combines TRBV4-1 with TRBJ1-6, with TRBD1 identical over 7 bases. The J segment lost 10 bases and the V segment lost 1 base, leaving 4 bases of the junction unmatched. The CDR3 contains 14 residues. Germline V gene lookup returns CDR1 MGHRA and CDR2 YSYEKL. The CDR3 protein is CASSQAQGRSPLHF. The CDR3 DNA sequence: TGCGCCAGCAGCCAAGCACAGGGGAGATCACCCCTCCACTTT.

The chain couples TRBV20-1 to TRBJ1-1, with TRBD1 as a possible D gene (5 bases). V shed 5 bases and J shed 1 base, with 11 bases lying between them. CDR1 DFQATT and CDR2 SNEGSKA come from the germline V gene (reference sequence). The CDR3 has 13 amino acids. CDR3 protein: CSAFDRENTEAFF. The DNA of the CDR3 is TGCAGTGCTTTCGACAGAGAGAACACTGAAGCTTTCTTT.

This clonotype was detected a few times. The chain uses TRBV7-6 and TRBJ2-7; D gene unclear. The germline CDR1 and CDR2 sequences are SGHVS and FNYEAQ. Deletions cut 3 bases from V and 3 bases from J, with 9 bases between. The CDR3 runs 13 residues. CDR3 nucleotide sequence: TGTGCCAGCAGCTTCGGCGGCCACTACGAGCAGTACTTC. Translating gives CASSFGGHYEQYF.

The chain recombines TRBV6-5 with TRBJ1-2, with a tentative D call TRBD1 (6 bases). Germline V CDR1 and CDR2: MNHEY, SVGAGI. V shed 2 bases and J shed 1 base, with 14 bases lying between them. CDR3 size: 16 residues. CDR3 amino acids: CASSYTTTGDNYGYTF. The CDR3 coding sequence is TGTGCCAGCAGTTACACTACGACAGGAGATAACTATGGCTACACCTTC.

The chain employs TRBV9 and TRBJ2-3; no clear D gene. V lost 3 bases and J 2 bases, leaving 4 bases between the germline ends. The CDR3 consists of 12 residues. Per germline, CDR1 SGDLS and CDR2 YYNGEE. The CDR3 nucleotides are TGTGCCAGCAGCGCCGACACAGATACGCAGTATTTT. This encodes CASSADTDTQYF.

The rearrangement joins TRBV6-2 or TRBV6-3 to TRBJ2-2; maybe TRBD1 (6 bases). The CDR3 sequence is 16 residues long. CDR1 and CDR2 from the germline V gene are MNHEY and SVGEGT. V was shortened by 1 base and J by 3 bases, with 12 bases between the two germline ends. CDR3 sequence: CASSYFDRPDTGELFF. In DNA, the CDR3 is TGTGCCAGCAGTTACTTTGACAGGCCTGACACCGGGGAGCTGTTTTTT.

V and J are TRBV6-5 and TRBJ1-5, with 7 nucleotides matching TRBD1. V shed 5 bases and J 1 base; nucleotides not matched to a gene: 5. Germline values: CDR1 MNHEY, CDR2 SVGAGI. The CDR3 sequence is 15 residues long. The CDR3: CASSKGTESNQPQHF. CDR3 in DNA: TGTGCCAGCAGTAAGGGGACAGAAAGCAATCAGCCCCAGCATTTT.

The chain carries TRBV5-1 and TRBJ2-7; D is unclear. The length of the CDR3 is 12 residues. With 4 bases removed from V and 7 bases from J, the gap between germline ends came to 12 bases. Germline V gene lookup returns CDR1 SGHRS and CDR2 YFSETQ. For the CDR3, the DNA is TGCGCCAGCAGCCTGGACGCCTGGGAGCAGTACTTC. It specifies CASSLDAWEQYF.

The rearrangement links TRBV4-1 to TRBJ1-3, with D perhaps matching TRBD1 (5 bases). Germline V gene sequence: CDR1 MGHRA, CDR2 YSYEKL. There are 15 residues in the CDR3. The ends were cut back, 5 bases at V and 2 bases at J, with 13 bases in the middle. This CDR3 reads CASSIVQGAGNTIYF. The CDR3 coding sequence is TGCGCCAGCAGCATAGTGCAGGGAGCTGGAAACACCATATATTTT.

The rearrangement uses TRBV28 and TRBJ2-3; perhaps TRBD2 as D (6 bases). This CDR3 comprises 13 residues. Germline V lookup: CDR1 MDHEN, CDR2 SYDVKM. Trimming pared 7 bases from V and 2 bases from J, leaving 10 bases between. The chain's CDR3 is CASNGGLTDTQYF. CDR3 DNA sequence: TGTGCCAGCAACGGGGGACTCACAGATACGCAGTATTTT.

The chain couples TRBV29-1 to TRBJ2-3; D may be TRBD2 (5 bases). Germline-derived CDR1 and CDR2 are SQVTM and ANQGSEA. The CDR3 is made up of 12 amino acids. Trimming took 7 bases from V and 2 from J, leaving 10 bases between them. The CDR3 DNA is TGCAGCGCCCTGGGAGACACAGATACGCAGTATTTT. This gives the protein CSALGDTDTQYF.

V usage is TRBV9 and J usage is TRBJ1-4, with a weak D call TRBD1 (6 bases). Trimming shortened V by 3 bases and J by 5 bases, and 14 bases separated the two germline ends. Looked up from germline, CDR1 is SGDLS and CDR2 is YYNGEE. The CDR3 contains 15 residues. The CDR3 coding sequence is TGTGCCAGCAGCGCCGGGGGCAGCGTAAATGAAAAACTGTTTTTT. Translation gives CASSAGGSVNEKLFF.

The chain recombines TRBV7-3 with TRBJ1-1; 9 nucleotides line up with TRBD1. Germline V CDR1 and CDR2: SGHTA, FQGTGA. The CDR3 is made up of 14 amino acids. The V segment lost 5 bases and the J segment 7 bases; nucleotides outside the gene matches: 8. The CDR3 region is CASSRGQGRNEAFF. The CDR3 nucleotides are TGTGCCAGCAGCCGCGGACAGGGGAGGAATGAAGCTTTCTTT. The full variable domain, with the rest looked up from reference TRBV7-3 and TRBJ1-1, is GAGVSQTPSNKVTEKGKYVELRCDPISGHTALYWYRQSLGQGPEFLIYFQGTGAADDSGLPNDRFFAVRPEGSVSTLKIQRTERGDSAVYLCASSRGQGRNEAFFGQGTRLTVV.

This chain links TRBV29-1 with TRBJ1-4; the D gene is possibly TRBD1 (5 bases). Germline V gives CDR1 SQVTM, CDR2 ANQGSEA. Trimming pared 5 bases from V and 6 bases from J, leaving 13 bases between. The CDR3 runs 13 residues. The CDR3 DNA sequence: TGCAGCGTTATGTCAGGGAACGATGAAAAACTGTTTTTT. Translation gives CSVMSGNDEKLFF.

J is TRBJ1-5 and V is TRBV12-5, with D possibly matching TRBD1 (5 bases). This CDR3 region has 15 residues. V lost 5 bases and J lost 0, with 11 bases in between. Germline V lookup: CDR1 LGHNT, CDR2 FRNRAP. The CDR3 spells CASGGGGYSNQPQHF. Here the CDR3 DNA reads TGTGCTAGTGGTGGGGGGGGGTATAGCAATCAGCCCCAGCATTTT.

The CDR3 protein is CASSQLLDEQYF. The CDR3, as DNA: TGTGCCAGCAGTCAGCTCCTCGACGAGCAGTACTTC. The V call is TRBV6-2 or TRBV6-3, the J call TRBJ2-7; D remains ambiguous. In germline, CDR1 is MNHEY, CDR2 SVGEGT. The CDR3 length is 12 residues. V lost 5 bases to trimming and J lost 5 bases, with 10 bases between them.

This chain links TRBV9 with TRBJ2-1, with 7 bases matching TRBD1. CDR3 length equals 15 residues. The J segment lost 6 bases and the V segment lost 3 bases, leaving 9 bases of the junction unmatched. Germline CDR1 SGDLS, CDR2 YYNGEE. The CDR3: CASSAPDRVFNEQFF. DNA for the CDR3: TGTGCCAGCAGCGCCCCCGACAGGGTGTTCAATGAGCAGTTCTTC.